This T cell receptor beta chain is from a study of T cell responses to AZD1222 COVID-19 vaccine. The repertoire was sequenced with immunoSEQ multiplex PCR; TCRdb's copy has only in-frame clones and lacks some. The data hold approximately 100,000 clones, with roughly 90% observed a single time. V shed 5 bases, J shed 1 base, and the junction held 9 bases outside the gene matches. This CDR3 is built from 16 residues. Germline V gene data show CDR1 as SEHNR and CDR2 as FQNEAQ (reference sequence). The chain has TRBV7-9 and TRBJ2-7, with 9 bases fitting TRBD1. The TCR sequence derives from an adult in good health. The starting material was peripheral blood, obtained on day 0 of MenACWY control vaccination. CDR3 amino acids: CASSASPGQGSYEQYF. The CDR3 DNA reads as TGTGCCAGCAGCGCTTCCCCGGGACAGGGTTCCTACGAGCAGTACTTC.